Listed below are T cell receptor beta chains from one sample, sequenced in a study of metastatic and nonmetastatic thyroid tumors. TCRdb recomputed clones from the PCR reads via MiXCR. The repertoire holds approximately 20,000 clones, 30% to 35% seen once, with 20% to 25% in the top ten. Sequences were obtained from adjacent normal tissue. The receptors come from a female donor with papillary thyroid cancer or a benign thyroid nodule (not recorded which). Some clones in this sample may be carry-over from other donors' samples. Both conserved end residues are part of each CDR3. The D gene is left open where the match is weak. Where a row states a size, it is once, few, many or the class of an expanded clone; other rows omit it.

V gene	D gene	clone size	CDR3 length	J gene	CDR3 protein	CDR3 DNA
TRBV7-2	NA	NA	15	TRBJ2-7	CASSLGMVSSYEQYF	TGTGCCAGCAGCTTAGGAATGGTCAGCTCCTACGAGCAGTACTTC
TRBV11-2	NA	NA	17	TRBJ1-5	CASSLGPGGSGGQPQHF	TGTGCCAGCAGCTTAGGTCCGGGGGGCTCGGGCGGGCAGCCCCAGCATTTT
TRBV20-1	NA	NA	15	TRBJ1-5	CSASPVGGDNQPQHF	TGCAGTGCTAGCCCGGTAGGGGGAGACAATCAGCCCCAGCATTTT
TRBV10-2	TRBD1	many	13	TRBJ1-2	CASSVGQNYGYTF	TGCGCCAGCAGTGTGGGACAGAACTATGGCTACACCTTC
TRBV5-4	TRBD1	once	17	TRBJ1-2	CASSLVDRAATLNGYTF	TGTGCCAGCAGCTTGGTGGACAGGGCAGCAACTCTGAACGGCTACACCTTC
TRBV4-2	NA	NA	13	TRBJ2-1	CASSQEVASEEFF	TGTGCCAGCAGCCAAGAGGTAGCCAGTGAGGAGTTCTTC
TRBV3-1	NA	NA	17	TRBJ2-6	CASSHEIGASGANVLTF	TGTGCCAGCAGCCACGAAATCGGGGCCTCTGGGGCCAACGTCCTGACTTTC
TRBV3-1	NA	many	14	TRBJ1-5	CASSPRGLWQPQHF	TGTGCCAGCAGCCCTCGGGGACTTTGGCAGCCCCAGCATTTT
TRBV14	NA	NA	16	TRBJ1-6	CASSQGLRGWNSPLHF	TGTGCCAGCAGCCAAGGCCTCCGGGGATGGAATTCACCCCTCCACTTT
TRBV10-3	TRBD1	few	14	TRBJ2-7	CGCSRDRNTYEQYF	TGTGGGTGCTCAAGGGACAGGAATACCTACGAGCAGTACTTC
TRBV6-1	TRBD1	NA	14	TRBJ1-1	CASSDGTGATEAFF	TGTGCCAGCAGTGACGGGACAGGAGCCACTGAAGCTTTCTTT
TRBV27	TRBD1	NA	17	TRBJ2-7	CASSFGTGPLSNYEQYF	TGTGCCAGCAGTTTCGGGACAGGGCCCTTATCGAACTACGAGCAGTACTTC
TRBV7-3	TRBD1	many	18	TRBJ2-5	CASSFQGGSRGWEETQYF	TGTGCCAGCAGCTTTCAGGGCGGAAGCAGGGGGTGGGAAGAGACCCAGTACTTC
TRBV19	NA	few	14	TRBJ1-5	CASSIGRSNQPQHF	TGTGCCAGTAGTATAGGGAGGAGCAATCAGCCCCAGCATTTT
TRBV20-1	NA	NA	14	TRBJ1-5	CSARIGGDDQPQHF	TGCAGTGCTAGGATAGGGGGAGATGACCAGCCCCAGCATTTT
TRBV19	TRBD1	many	16	TRBJ1-1	CASSTPRQGPLTEAFF	TGTGCCAGTAGTACTCCACGACAGGGGCCATTAACTGAAGCTTTCTTT
TRBV27	TRBD1	NA	15	TRBJ1-2	CASSLDRGRLLGYTF	TGTGCCAGCAGTTTAGACAGGGGGCGCCTACTTGGCTACACCTTC
TRBV4-3	NA	few	14	TRBJ1-5	CASSQIQGEQPQHF	TGCGCCAGCAGCCAAATACAGGGTGAGCAGCCCCAGCATTTT
TRBV11-2	NA	medium-sized	12	TRBJ2-5	CASSLTGETQYF	TGTGCCAGCAGCCTTACTGGGGAGACCCAGTACTTC
TRBV27	NA	NA	18	TRBJ2-3	CASSLQRWLNRLGDTQYF	TGTGCCAGCAGTCTCCAGAGGTGGCTAAACCGACTTGGAGATACGCAGTATTTT
TRBV10-1	TRBD2	NA	14	TRBJ2-2	CASSDQGGTGELFF	TGCGCCAGCAGTGATCAGGGAGGGACCGGGGAGCTGTTTTTT
TRBV6-6	NA	few	14	TRBJ2-7	CASSSRAFSYEQYF	TGTGCCAGCAGTTCCCGGGCCTTCTCCTACGAGCAGTACTTC
TRBV27	NA	medium-sized	15	TRBJ1-2	CASSLYPDSNYGYTF	TGTGCCAGCAGTTTATACCCCGACAGCAACTATGGCTACACCTTC
TRBV20-1	NA	NA	13	TRBJ1-5	CSARDGPGQPQHF	TGCAGTGCTAGAGATGGGCCCGGACAACCCCAGCATTTT
TRBV15	NA	few	16	TRBJ2-2	CATSRGSTQNTGELFF	TGTGCCACCAGCAGAGGCAGCACCCAGAACACCGGGGAGCTGTTTTTT
TRBV9	TRBD2	many	15	TRBJ2-7	CASSVGLAGEHEQYF	TGTGCCAGCAGCGTAGGGCTAGCGGGGGAGCACGAGCAGTACTTC
TRBV2	TRBD1	many	15	TRBJ1-3	CASSPRDRAGNTIYF	TGTGCCAGCAGTCCCCGGGACAGGGCTGGAAACACCATATATTTT
TRBV6-1	NA	few	13	TRBJ1-2	CASRTGFNYGYTF	TGTGCCAGCAGGACAGGTTTTAACTATGGCTACACCTTC
TRBV7-2	NA	NA	13	TRBJ2-7	CASNLGGGYEQYF	TGTGCCAGCAACCTAGGTGGGGGGTACGAGCAGTACTTC
TRBV6-2/TRBV6-3	TRBD1	medium-sized	14	TRBJ1-6	CASSKDRNNSPLHF	TGTGCCAGCAGTAAGGACAGGAATAATTCACCCCTCCACTTT
TRBV10-3	TRBD1	NA	13	TRBJ1-3	CASRGLSGNTIYF	TGTGCCTCGAGGGGGCTCTCTGGAAACACCATATATTTT
TRBV6-1	TRBD1	few	14	TRBJ1-1	CASSSGQANTEAFF	TGTGCCAGCAGCTCTGGACAGGCGAACACTGAAGCTTTCTTT
TRBV3-1	NA	many	17	TRBJ2-2	CASSQDIGGLNTGELFF	TGTGCCAGCAGCCAAGATATCGGGGGGCTTAACACCGGGGAGCTGTTTTTT
TRBV6-1	NA	few	15	TRBJ2-7	CASRTRDGGSYEQYF	TGTGCCAGCAGAACCAGGGATGGCGGATCCTACGAGCAGTACTTC
TRBV2	NA	medium-sized	13	TRBJ1-1	CASSVDGYTEAFF	TGTGCCAGCAGTGTCGACGGATACACTGAAGCTTTCTTT
TRBV30	NA	NA	12	TRBJ2-6	CAWNSGANVLTF	TGTGCCTGGAACTCTGGGGCCAACGTCCTGACTTTC
TRBV19	NA	many	12	TRBJ2-7	CASRGDSYEQYF	TGTGCCAGTAGGGGGGACTCCTACGAGCAGTACTTC
TRBV12-3/TRBV12-4	NA	NA	16	TRBJ1-3	CASSPEGHFSGNTIYF	TGTGCCAGCAGTCCCGAGGGGCACTTCTCTGGAAACACCATATATTTT
TRBV10-1	NA	medium-sized	11	TRBJ2-1	CASRGDGEQFF	TGCGCCAGCCGTGGGGATGGGGAGCAGTTCTTC
TRBV7-2	NA	many	16	TRBJ2-5	CASSFISGVRRETQYF	TGTGCCAGCAGCTTCATCTCGGGTGTGAGACGAGAGACCCAGTACTTC
TRBV6-5	NA	medium-sized	14	TRBJ1-1	CASSYGGTNTEAFF	TGTGCCAGCAGTTACGGCGGAACGAACACTGAAGCTTTCTTT
TRBV11-2	NA	NA	13	TRBJ1-1	CASSSKGITEAFF	TGTGCCAGCTCGAGTAAAGGGATCACTGAAGCTTTCTTT